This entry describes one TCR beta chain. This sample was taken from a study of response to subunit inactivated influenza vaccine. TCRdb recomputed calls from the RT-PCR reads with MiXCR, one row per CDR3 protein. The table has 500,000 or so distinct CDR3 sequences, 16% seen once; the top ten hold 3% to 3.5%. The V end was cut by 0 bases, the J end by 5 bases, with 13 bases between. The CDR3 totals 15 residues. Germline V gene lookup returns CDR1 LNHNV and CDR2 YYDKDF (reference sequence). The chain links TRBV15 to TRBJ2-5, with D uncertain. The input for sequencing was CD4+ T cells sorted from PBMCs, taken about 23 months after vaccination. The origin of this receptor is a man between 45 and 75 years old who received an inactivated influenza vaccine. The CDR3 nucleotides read TGTGCCACCAGCAGAGATCGTGCAGGCTGGGAGACCCAGTACTTC. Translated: CATSRDRAGWETQYF.